The 24 T cell receptor beta chains listed next were all sequenced from one sample in a study of T cell repertoires in aging, cancer and after chemotherapy. Amplification of TCR beta used genomic DNA extracted from peripheral blood. Rearranged V-D-J TRB sequences were amplified with a mixed TRB-A/B primer pool. TCRdb re-derived calls from the multiplex PCR reads in MiXCR, one entry per CDR3 protein. The table shows some 2,600 distinct CDR3 sequences, with roughly 50% occurring only once. Material for sequencing was blood. These receptors all stem from a human donor with a blood cancer.

This rearrangement joins TRBV24-1 to TRBJ1-2; D perhaps matches TRBD1 (5 bases). Trimming shortened V by 5 bases and J by 8 bases, and 11 bases separated the two germline ends. The germline V gene has CDR1 KGHDR and CDR2 SFDVKD. The CDR3 has 12 residues. The CDR3 region is CATSGQSPGYTF. The CDR3 DNA reads TGTGCCACCAGTGGACAGTCTCCCGGCTACACCTTC.

This clonotype was seen more than once but under ten times. The J gene is TRBJ2-7, the V gene TRBV7-6, with 7 bases matching TRBD2. J lost 4 bases, V lost 0 bases, and 0 bases had no gene match. The CDR3 has 13 amino acids. CDR1 SGHVS and CDR2 FNYEAQ come from the germline V gene. This chain's CDR3 is CASSLARGYEQYF. Here the CDR3 DNA reads TGTGCCAGCAGCTTAGCGCGGGGGTACGAGCAGTACTTC.

This chain connects TRBV6-6 to TRBJ2-6, with D maybe TRBD2 (5 bases). The germline CDR1 and CDR2 sequences are MNHNY and SVGAGI (reference sequence). This CDR3 spans 16 amino acids. The germline V and J ends were trimmed by 5 bases and 2 bases, with 13 bases remaining between them. CDR3 coding DNA: TGTGCCAGCAGTCACCCACGGGAAGCTGGGGCCAACGTCCTGACTTTC. Its protein is CASSHPREAGANVLTF.

The V gene is TRBV20-1, the J gene TRBJ2-7, with 7 bases lining up with TRBD1. This CDR3 spans 14 amino acids. J was trimmed by 2 bases and V by 5 bases; bases with no gene match: 9. Germline loops: CDR1 DFQATT, CDR2 SNEGSKA (reference sequence). The DNA for the CDR3 is TGCAGTGCTCGCCTGCGGACAGGAGCCTACGAGCAGTACTTC. It translates to CSARLRTGAYEQYF.

The rearrangement links TRBV20-1 to TRBJ1-3; D not certain. This CDR3 has 14 amino acids. Trimming cost V 6 bases and J 0 bases, with 12 bases left between them. Germline CDR1 is DFQATT and CDR2 is SNEGSKA (reference sequence). The CDR3 is CSATDRGSGNTIYF. The DNA for the CDR3 is TGCAGTGCCACGGACCGAGGCTCTGGAAACACCATATATTTT.

This clonotype was observed once. V usage is TRBV5-8 and J usage is TRBJ1-5; TRBD1 might be the D (6 bases). Trimming stripped 1 base from V and 7 bases from J, with 21 bases between. Germline V gives CDR1 SGHTS, CDR2 YDEGEE. The CDR3 runs to 17 residues. CDR3 sequence reads: CASSLLGDHSGGQPQHF. For the CDR3, the DNA is TGTGCCAGCAGCTTGTTGGGGGACCACTCCGGGGGCCAGCCCCAGCATTTT.

The chain recombines TRBV19 with TRBJ2-3, with 12 positions matching TRBD2. The CDR3 spans 19 residues. Germline CDR1 LNHDA, CDR2 SQIVND (reference sequence). V was clipped by 3 bases and J by 2 bases; unmatched bases: 12. CDR3 DNA sequence: TGTGCCAGTAGTATCCTCCGACTAGCGGGGGATGGAACCACAGATACGCAGTATTTT. Translated, it gives CASSILRLAGDGTTDTQYF.

This clonotype has only a few counts. The rearrangement links TRBV5-4 to TRBJ1-1; D unresolved. This CDR3 is built from 13 residues. CDR1 and CDR2 from the germline V gene are SGHNT and YYREEE (reference sequence). V shed 3 bases and J shed 3 bases, with 9 bases lying between them. The CDR3 loop reads CASSYQVDTEAFF. The CDR3 DNA reads as TGTGCCAGCAGCTACCAAGTCGACACTGAAGCTTTCTTT.

The chain has TRBV6-5 and TRBJ1-1, with 11 bases matching TRBD1. CDR3 size: 14 residues. Germline V gives CDR1 MNHEY, CDR2 SVGAGI. Germline trimming cut 6 bases from V and 6 bases from J; bases unmatched to any gene: 6. CDR3 sequence reads: CASRRTGGRAEAFF. DNA for the CDR3: TGTGCCAGCAGGAGGACAGGGGGCAGAGCTGAAGCTTTCTTT.

In the case of this clonotype: A junction end diverges from the germline sequence, so it may reflect a read error. The V call is TRBV5-4, the J call TRBJ2-7; a possible D gene is TRBD1 (5 bases). CDR3 length equals 13 residues. Germline-derived CDR1 and CDR2 are SGHNT and YYREEE (reference sequence). The CDR3 protein is CASRLDSDLEKYF. Here the CDR3 DNA reads TGTGCCAGCAGACTCGACAGCGATCTCGAGAAGTACTTC.

The chain carries TRBV14 and TRBJ2-7; no definite D call. The germline CDR1 and CDR2 sequences are SGHDN and FVKESK. The CDR3 is 12 amino acids. V was shortened by 3 bases and J by 2 bases, with 5 bases between the two germline ends. The CDR3: CASSQFTYEQYF. In nucleotides, the CDR3 is TGTGCCAGCAGCCAGTTTACCTACGAGCAGTACTTC.

The chain employs TRBV18 and TRBJ2-7, with 11 nucleotides matching TRBD1. The J call may not be correct, given that the DNA end is closer to TRBJ2-1. CDR3 length: 15 amino acids. Germline loops: CDR1 KGHSH, CDR2 LQKENI. CDR3 amino acids: CASSTDRGPTYEQFF. In nucleotides, the CDR3 is TGTGCCAGCTCAACGGACAGGGGGCCTACCTACGAGCAGTTCTTC.

The gene calls are TRBV6-6 and TRBJ2-7; D is tentatively TRBD1 or TRBD2 (5 bases each). The V and J ends lost 7 bases and 7 bases respectively, with 17 bases between them. The CDR3 sequence is 13 residues long. Germline CDR1 is MNHNY and CDR2 is SVGAGI (reference sequence). In DNA form, the CDR3 reads TGTGCCAGCAACTCCGGGACCGGACGGGAGCAGTACTTC. Its translation is CASNSGTGREQYF.

This clonotype was counted only a few times. The genes are TRBV19 and TRBJ2-5; D is unresolved. V lost 10 bases, J lost 5 bases, and 17 bases lay in between. Germline values: CDR1 LNHDA, CDR2 SQIVND (reference sequence). The CDR3 extends over 13 amino acids. Here the CDR3 DNA reads TGTGCCACCCGAGCCCCGGGCCTTGAGACCCAGTACTTC. Amino acid sequence: CATRAPGLETQYF.

The V gene is TRBV19, the J gene TRBJ1-5; D not certain. Germline V lookup: CDR1 LNHDA, CDR2 SQIVND (reference sequence). This CDR3 is 12 amino acids long. V was cut by 0 bases and J by 6 bases, with 3 bases left in between. The CDR3 DNA follows: TGTGCCAGTAGTATAGAGGCTCAGCCCCAGCATTTT. It encodes CASSIEAQPQHF.

Within the sample, this clonotype is hyperexpanded. This chain joins TRBV4-2 and TRBJ1-1, with D tentatively TRBD1 (5 bases). Trimming left V 3 bases short and J 8 bases short, with 10 bases between. Germline V gives CDR1 LGHNA, CDR2 YNFKEQ. The CDR3 is 12 amino acids. The CDR3 sequence: CASSQTDNEAFF. In DNA form, the CDR3 reads TGTGCCAGCAGCCAGACGGACAACGAAGCTTTCTTT.

A word on this clonotype: Compared with germline, one end of the junction differs, possibly owing to a read error. The chain carries TRBV29-1 and TRBJ2-6; D is uncertain. CDR3 size: 14 residues. The germline CDR1 and CDR2 sequences are SQVTM and ANQGSEA. In DNA, the CDR3 is TGCAGCGTTGAAGACCCCTCTGGGACCAACGTCCTGACTTTC. Protein sequence: CSVEDPSGTNVLTF.

J is TRBJ1-2 and V is TRBV19; D not certain. Germline values: CDR1 LNHDA, CDR2 SQIVND (reference sequence). The CDR3 loop spans 14 amino acids. Trimming took 1 base from V and 8 from J, leaving 14 bases between them. CDR3: CASSIVSRRRGYTF. The CDR3 DNA follows: TGTGCCAGTAGTATAGTGTCCAGGCGCCGGGGCTACACCTTC.

This clonotype has a handful of counts. The rearrangement uses TRBV30 and TRBJ2-7; unclear D gene. V was pared by 0 bases and J by 4 bases, with 10 bases between. Germline V gene lookup returns CDR1 GTSNPN and CDR2 SVGIG (reference sequence). There are 13 residues in the CDR3. The CDR3 region is CAWSVGTDYEQYF. The DNA of the CDR3 is TGTGCCTGGAGTGTAGGTACCGATTACGAGCAGTACTTC. Variable domain in full (rest from reference TRBV30 and TRBJ2-7): SQTIHQWPATLVQPVGSPLSLECTVEGTSNPNLYWYRQAAGRGLQLLFYSVGIGQISSEVPQNLSASRPQDRQFILSSKKLLLSDSGFYLCAWSVGTDYEQYFGPGTRLTVT.

This chain uses TRBV7-9 with TRBJ2-2; D remains ambiguous. With 5 bases removed from V and 5 bases from J, the gap between germline ends came to 12 bases. The CDR3 spans 14 residues. Germline V gene data show CDR1 as SEHNR and CDR2 as FQNEAQ (reference sequence). In nucleotides, the CDR3 is TGTGCCAGCAGCCCCCCTCTCACGACCGGGGAGCTGTTTTTT. This encodes CASSPPLTTGELFF.

This chain links TRBV12-3 or TRBV12-4 with TRBJ2-7; TRBD2 matches 13 bases. The CDR3 runs to 16 residues. Losses at the gene ends were 5 bases for V and 9 bases for J; bases not matched to a gene: 13. CDR3: CASSHKGLAGPRGQYF. In DNA form, the CDR3 reads TGTGCCAGCAGTCACAAGGGACTAGCGGGGCCGCGCGGGCAGTACTTC.

The chain uses TRBV18 and TRBJ2-1; D may be TRBD1 or TRBD2 (5 bases each). The CDR3 length is 15 residues. The germline V and J ends were trimmed by 0 bases and 9 bases, with 15 bases remaining between them. Germline CDR1 reads KGHSH; CDR2 reads LQKENI. CDR3 region: CASSPPGRPFSEQFF. The CDR3 DNA is TGTGCCAGCTCACCACCGGGACGGCCGTTTAGTGAGCAGTTCTTC.

The chain employs TRBV5-4 and TRBJ2-7; TRBD1 or TRBD2 may be the D gene (5 bases each). The CDR3 runs to 13 residues. Per the germline V gene, CDR1 is SGHNT and CDR2 is YYREEE (reference sequence). Trimming left V 5 bases short and J 0 bases short, with 9 bases between. The CDR3 sequence: CASSWGISYEQYF. CDR3 nucleotides: TGTGCCAGCAGTTGGGGGATCTCCTACGAGCAGTACTTC. Full variable domain (remainder filled in from reference TRBV5-4 and TRBJ2-7): ETGVTQSPTHLIKTRGQQVTLRCSSQSGHNTVSWYQQALGQGPQFIFQYYREEENGRGNFPPRFSGLQFPNYSSELNVNALELDDSALYLCASSWGISYEQYFGPGTRLTVT.

CDR3 sequence reads: CASSLFGLRLSLPQHF. CDR3 DNA: TGTGCCAGCAGTTTGTTCGGGCTGAGACTCTCTCTGCCCCAGCATTTT. The V gene is TRBV12-3 or TRBV12-4, the J gene TRBJ1-5; D is unresolved. Deletions cut 3 bases from V and 9 bases from J, with 21 bases between. The CDR3 covers 16 residues.